The rows below give T cell receptor beta chains drawn from one sample of a study of CD8+CD57+ T cells in acquired aplastic anemia. Each CDR3 protein is one row after TCRdb ran MiXCR on the reads. The sample records about 160,000 distinct CDR3 sequences, 40% to 60% being singletons. The source material was sorted CD4+, CD8+, or CD8+CD57+ T cells (not recorded which) from PBMCs. The receptors stem from a human donor with aplastic anemia. Both conserved end residues are part of each CDR3. A D gene is named only where the DNA matches it firmly. Not all rows give a size; the values are once, few, many and, for expanded clones, a class.

size,V,D,J,DNA,CDR3
many,TRBV5-1,.,TRBJ2-7,TGCGCCAGCAGCTTGGAGGGGTTAAGCTCCTACGAGCAGTACTTC,CASSLEGLSSYEQYF
.,TRBV7-8,.,TRBJ2-5,TGTGCCAGCAGCTTAGGCCTAGCGATCAATGGAGAGACCCAGTACTTC,CASSLGLAINGETQYF
.,TRBV11-2,.,TRBJ1-6,TGTGCCAGCAGCTTAGGTTGGGACGCATCCTATTCACCCCTCCACTTT,CASSLGWDASYSPLHF
.,TRBV19,.,TRBJ1-1,TGTGCCAGTGGGCCTAGACAGCTCACTGAAGCTTTCTTT,CASGPRQLTEAFF
.,TRBV20-1,.,TRBJ2-7,TGCAGTGCTAGAGATCGTACAGGGAACCCCTACGAGCAGTACTTC,CSARDRTGNPYEQYF
.,TRBV15,.,TRBJ2-7,TGTGCCACCAGCAGGACCTCGGGTGGAATCTACGAGCAGTACTTC,CATSRTSGGIYEQYF
.,TRBV20-1,TRBD1,TRBJ2-3,TGCAGTGCCCCTGGACAGGGTTACCACACAGATACGCAGTATTTT,CSAPGQGYHTDTQYF
.,TRBV15,.,TRBJ1-2,TGTGCCACCAGCAGAGATCTCCCCAGCCCCTCTGGCTACACCTTC,CATSRDLPSPSGYTF
.,TRBV7-8,TRBD1,TRBJ1-2,TGTGCCAGCAGCGACATCAGTTATTCCGGGACAGGGACCTATGGCTACACCTTC,CASSDISYSGTGTYGYTF
.,TRBV6-4,.,TRBJ1-6,TGTGCCAGCAGTGTAAACGGACTCTTAAATTCACCCCTCCACTTT,CASSVNGLLNSPLHF